This is a list of T cell receptor beta chains from one sample in a study of cytomegalovirus exposure and HLA in healthy donors. Libraries were prepared by immunoSEQ multiplex PCR; TCRdb keeps only in-frame clonotypes and omits some of them. The table shows 300,000 or so clones, with 70% to 90% occurring only once. The sample consisted of PBMCs. These receptors were collected from a woman in her thirties or forties in good health and CMV-seropositive. The CDR3 runs from the conserved cysteine through the conserved F or W. Fields, in order: J gene, V gene, clone size, D gene, CDR3 DNA, CDR3 protein. The D gene is left open where the match is weak. The size entry is marked missing in some rows and otherwise reads once, few, many or a size class.

j_call: TRBJ2-3; v_call: TRBV4-3; clone_size: -; d_call: TRBD2; cdr3_nt: TGCGCCAGCAGCCAAGATAGATTAGCGGGGACCACAGATACGCAGTATTTT; cdr3_aa: CASSQDRLAGTTDTQYF
j_call: TRBJ2-7; v_call: TRBV7-8; clone_size: -; d_call: -; cdr3_nt: TGTGCCAGCAGCTTAGGGCTGGACATCGCCTACGAGCAGTACTTC; cdr3_aa: CASSLGLDIAYEQYF
j_call: TRBJ1-5; v_call: TRBV6-5; clone_size: -; d_call: TRBD1; cdr3_nt: TGTGCCAGCAGTTCCAGGACAGGGGCTAGCAATCAGCCCCAGCATTTT; cdr3_aa: CASSSRTGASNQPQHF
j_call: TRBJ2-3; v_call: TRBV9; clone_size: few; d_call: TRBD2; cdr3_nt: TGTGCCAGCAGCGTTAGCGGGAGTAGGGCAGATACGCAGTATTTT; cdr3_aa: CASSVSGSRADTQYF
j_call: TRBJ2-7; v_call: TRBV6-1; clone_size: -; d_call: TRBD1; cdr3_nt: TGTGCCAGCAGTTTCCCGGGACAGGGATACTACGAGCAGTACTTC; cdr3_aa: CASSFPGQGYYEQYF
j_call: TRBJ2-5; v_call: TRBV30; clone_size: once; d_call: TRBD1; cdr3_nt: TGTGCCTGGAGTTGGAGAGGGACAGGGGTCGAGACCCAGTACTTC; cdr3_aa: CAWSWRGTGVETQYF
j_call: TRBJ2-2; v_call: TRBV4-3; clone_size: -; d_call: TRBD1; cdr3_nt: TGCGCCAGCAGCCAAGTTGGACAGGGAATTTCCGGGGAGCTGTTTTTT; cdr3_aa: CASSQVGQGISGELFF
j_call: TRBJ2-3; v_call: TRBV29-1; clone_size: -; d_call: TRBD2; cdr3_nt: TGCAGCGTTGTCCTAGCGGGAGCGTCAGATACGCAGTATTTT; cdr3_aa: CSVVLAGASDTQYF
j_call: TRBJ1-1; v_call: TRBV5-4; clone_size: -; d_call: -; cdr3_nt: TGTGCCACGATCAGGAAAGGGGGGAACACTGAAGCTTTCTTT; cdr3_aa: CATIRKGGNTEAFF
j_call: TRBJ2-7; v_call: TRBV5-1; clone_size: -; d_call: TRBD2; cdr3_nt: TGCGCCAGCAGCCCCGGGGAGGGGCCCGCCTACGAGCAGTACTTC; cdr3_aa: CASSPGEGPAYEQYF
j_call: TRBJ2-7; v_call: TRBV2; clone_size: few; d_call: TRBD2; cdr3_nt: TGTGCCAGCAATCTGGCTAGCGGAGCCTACGAGCAGTACTTC; cdr3_aa: CASNLASGAYEQYF
j_call: TRBJ1-1; v_call: TRBV18; clone_size: -; d_call: TRBD1; cdr3_nt: TGTGCCAGCTCCCGCGGACAGGGGAAAGTGAACACTGAAGCTTTCTTT; cdr3_aa: CASSRGQGKVNTEAFF
j_call: TRBJ1-4; v_call: TRBV5-6; clone_size: once; d_call: -; cdr3_nt: TGTGCCAGCAGCCTCCGGGGGTTTCGGGAAAAACTGTTTTTT; cdr3_aa: CASSLRGFREKLFF
j_call: TRBJ1-2; v_call: TRBV7-8; clone_size: -; d_call: -; cdr3_nt: TGTGCCAGCAGCTACGTTAGTTCATCTAACTATGGCTACACCTTC; cdr3_aa: CASSYVSSSNYGYTF
j_call: TRBJ2-5; v_call: TRBV25-1; clone_size: few; d_call: -; cdr3_nt: TGTGCCAGCAGTGACACGACTACCTTGTGGGAGACCCAGTACTTC; cdr3_aa: CASSDTTTLWETQYF
j_call: TRBJ2-4; v_call: TRBV5-1; clone_size: -; d_call: -; cdr3_nt: TGCGCCAGCAGCTTGGGTGAGCGGGACATTCAGTACTTC; cdr3_aa: CASSLGERDIQYF
j_call: TRBJ1-1; v_call: TRBV2; clone_size: -; d_call: -; cdr3_nt: TGTGCCAGCAGTGTGCAGGGATCCACTGAAGCTTTCTTT; cdr3_aa: CASSVQGSTEAFF
j_call: TRBJ2-7; v_call: TRBV19; clone_size: -; d_call: -; cdr3_nt: TGTGCCAGTAGCCCGACAGCCTCCTACGAGCAGTACTTC; cdr3_aa: CASSPTASYEQYF
j_call: TRBJ1-2; v_call: TRBV5-1; clone_size: -; d_call: -; cdr3_nt: TGCGCCAGCAGCCCGCGGGGAAGCCCCATGGATGGCTACACCTTC; cdr3_aa: CASSPRGSPMDGYTF
j_call: TRBJ2-3; v_call: TRBV9; clone_size: -; d_call: -; cdr3_nt: TGTGCCAGCAGCGTAGAAGGTGGCGGGCAGTATTTT; cdr3_aa: CASSVEGGGQYF
j_call: TRBJ2-2; v_call: TRBV4-3; clone_size: -; d_call: TRBD2; cdr3_nt: TGCGCCAGCAGCCAAGAGAGGGGCGGGGGGAACACCGGGGGGCTGTTTTTT; cdr3_aa: CASSQERGGGNTGGLFF
j_call: TRBJ1-1; v_call: TRBV7-9; clone_size: -; d_call: -; cdr3_nt: TGTGCCAGCAGCTTAGCGGGGGGGATGAACACTGAAGCTTTCTTT; cdr3_aa: CASSLAGGMNTEAFF
j_call: TRBJ2-7; v_call: TRBV28; clone_size: once; d_call: TRBD1; cdr3_nt: TGTGCCAGCAGTAAATCAGGGGGTTCCTACGAGCAGTACTTC; cdr3_aa: CASSKSGGSYEQYF
j_call: TRBJ2-3; v_call: TRBV29-1; clone_size: -; d_call: TRBD1; cdr3_nt: TGCAGCGCAGCCCGGGACAGGGGAACAGATACGCAGTATTTT; cdr3_aa: CSAARDRGTDTQYF
j_call: TRBJ2-7; v_call: TRBV7-2; clone_size: -; d_call: TRBD2; cdr3_nt: TGTGCCAGCAGCTTAGTTAGCGGGGGGAACTACGAGCAGTACTTC; cdr3_aa: CASSLVSGGNYEQYF
j_call: TRBJ2-7; v_call: TRBV27; clone_size: -; d_call: TRBD1; cdr3_nt: TGTGCCAGCGCAAGTATGGGAACCGGGACAGCCGTATTAAATGGCTACGAGCAGTACTTC; cdr3_aa: CASASMGTGTAVLNGYEQYF
j_call: TRBJ2-2; v_call: TRBV4-2; clone_size: -; d_call: TRBD2; cdr3_nt: TGTGCCAGCAGCCAAGCCCTAGCGGGAGGGCCCGGTGGGGAGCTGTTTTTT; cdr3_aa: CASSQALAGGPGGELFF
j_call: TRBJ2-7; v_call: TRBV14; clone_size: -; d_call: TRBD1; cdr3_nt: TGTGCCAGCAGCCAAGATGGGACAGCCAGCTCCTACGAGCAGTACTTC; cdr3_aa: CASSQDGTASSYEQYF
j_call: TRBJ2-2; v_call: TRBV29-1; clone_size: -; d_call: -; cdr3_nt: TGCAGCGTCGATTCTCCGGGACAAACGAACACCGGGGAGCTGTTTTTT; cdr3_aa: CSVDSPGQTNTGELFF
j_call: TRBJ2-1; v_call: TRBV9; clone_size: -; d_call: -; cdr3_nt: TGTGCCAGCAGCGTAGGGGGGCTTCACTCCTACAATGAGCAGTTCTTC; cdr3_aa: CASSVGGLHSYNEQFF
j_call: TRBJ1-2; v_call: TRBV6-4; clone_size: few; d_call: -; cdr3_nt: TGTGCCAGCAGAACCCTACAGGGTACCTATGGCTACACCTTC; cdr3_aa: CASRTLQGTYGYTF
j_call: TRBJ2-1; v_call: TRBV12-5; clone_size: -; d_call: TRBD2; cdr3_nt: TGTGCTAGTGCCCAAGCGGGAGGTTCGTACAATGAGCAGTTCTTC; cdr3_aa: CASAQAGGSYNEQFF
j_call: TRBJ1-3; v_call: TRBV29-1; clone_size: -; d_call: -; cdr3_nt: TGCAGCGCGGGGTTACGAGAATCCTCTGGAAACACCATATATTTT; cdr3_aa: CSAGLRESSGNTIYF
j_call: TRBJ2-5; v_call: TRBV4-1; clone_size: -; d_call: TRBD2; cdr3_nt: TGCGCCAGCAGCCCAGGGCTAGCGGGAGGAGATCAAGAGACCCAGTACTTC; cdr3_aa: CASSPGLAGGDQETQYF
j_call: TRBJ2-7; v_call: TRBV28; clone_size: -; d_call: TRBD2; cdr3_nt: TGTGCCAGCTCTGTGGCTAGCGGGAGCTACGAGCAGTACTTC; cdr3_aa: CASSVASGSYEQYF
j_call: TRBJ2-1; v_call: TRBV29-1; clone_size: -; d_call: -; cdr3_nt: TGCAGCGTCGAAAACGCCGGGGAGTTCTTC; cdr3_aa: CSVENAGEFF
j_call: TRBJ1-2; v_call: TRBV5-1; clone_size: -; d_call: TRBD1; cdr3_nt: TGCGCCAGCAGCTTGGGGGCCTCGACAGGGTCCAGGAGTGGCTACACCTTC; cdr3_aa: CASSLGASTGSRSGYTF
j_call: TRBJ2-3; v_call: TRBV27; clone_size: -; d_call: -; cdr3_nt: TGTGCCAGCAGTTCCCCCGGGACTGAGAACCAAGATACGCAGTATTTT; cdr3_aa: CASSSPGTENQDTQYF
j_call: TRBJ2-7; v_call: TRBV11-2; clone_size: -; d_call: -; cdr3_nt: TGTGCCAGCAGCTTAGAGTTGCAGGGCCCACCCTACGAGCAGTACTTC; cdr3_aa: CASSLELQGPPYEQYF
j_call: TRBJ1-1; v_call: TRBV7-3; clone_size: -; d_call: -; cdr3_nt: TGTGCCAGCAGCCCGGGGGGGGTGAACACTGAAGCTTTCTTT; cdr3_aa: CASSPGGVNTEAFF
j_call: TRBJ2-2; v_call: TRBV6-1; clone_size: -; d_call: TRBD1; cdr3_nt: TGTGCCAGCAGTCCCGACAGGGTCCGGACCGGGGAGCTGTTTTTT; cdr3_aa: CASSPDRVRTGELFF
j_call: TRBJ2-3; v_call: TRBV5-1; clone_size: -; d_call: -; cdr3_nt: TGCGCCAGCAGCTCCTACACAGATACGCAGTATTTT; cdr3_aa: CASSSYTDTQYF
j_call: TRBJ2-1; v_call: TRBV6-5; clone_size: few; d_call: TRBD1; cdr3_nt: TGTGCCAGCAGTGCCGGGACAGGGGGTTTTTTTGAGCAGTTCTTC; cdr3_aa: CASSAGTGGFFEQFF
j_call: TRBJ1-2; v_call: TRBV30; clone_size: -; d_call: -; cdr3_nt: TGTGCCTGGAGTGTACTCGCAGGGAACTATGGCTACACCTTC; cdr3_aa: CAWSVLAGNYGYTF
j_call: TRBJ2-1; v_call: TRBV6-5; clone_size: -; d_call: TRBD2; cdr3_nt: TGTGCCAGCAGCTACGGACTAGCGGGACCTGACAATGAGCAGTTCTTC; cdr3_aa: CASSYGLAGPDNEQFF
j_call: TRBJ1-4; v_call: TRBV28; clone_size: -; d_call: -; cdr3_nt: TGTGCCAGCGGACTGGGGGGGCAAGCTAATGAAAAACTGTTTTTT; cdr3_aa: CASGLGGQANEKLFF
j_call: TRBJ2-3; v_call: TRBV6-1; clone_size: -; d_call: TRBD2; cdr3_nt: TGTGCCAGCACTAGCGGCCCCACGTTCCCAGATACGCAGTATTTT; cdr3_aa: CASTSGPTFPDTQYF
j_call: TRBJ2-7; v_call: TRBV7-6; clone_size: -; d_call: -; cdr3_nt: TGTGCCAGCAGCCCCGGTGAGGGGGTCCACGAGCAGTACTTC; cdr3_aa: CASSPGEGVHEQYF
j_call: TRBJ2-5; v_call: TRBV6-1; clone_size: -; d_call: TRBD2; cdr3_nt: TGTGCCAGCAGCCCCGGGACTAGGCAGTACTTC; cdr3_aa: CASSPGTRQYF
j_call: TRBJ2-5; v_call: TRBV7-9; clone_size: -; d_call: -; cdr3_nt: TGTGCCAGCAGCTTAGCGACTAGTGGAGAGACCCAGTACTTC; cdr3_aa: CASSLATSGETQYF
j_call: TRBJ1-1; v_call: TRBV30; clone_size: -; d_call: -; cdr3_nt: TGTGCCTGGAGTATAGGGGGGAACACTGAAGCTTTCTTT; cdr3_aa: CAWSIGGNTEAFF
j_call: TRBJ2-1; v_call: TRBV2; clone_size: once; d_call: -; cdr3_nt: TGTGCCAGCAGTCCTACCCAAGCTTCAAATGAGCAGTTCTTC; cdr3_aa: CASSPTQASNEQFF
j_call: TRBJ1-5; v_call: TRBV9; clone_size: -; d_call: TRBD1; cdr3_nt: TGTGCCAGCAGCGCGACAGGGGGGGACTTACGGGAGCCCCAGCATTTT; cdr3_aa: CASSATGGDLREPQHF
j_call: TRBJ1-2; v_call: TRBV7-9; clone_size: -; d_call: TRBD1; cdr3_nt: TGTGCCAGCAGCTTTCCGGGACAGTTCTCTAACTATGGTTACACCTTC; cdr3_aa: CASSFPGQFSNYGYTF
j_call: TRBJ2-4; v_call: TRBV29-1; clone_size: -; d_call: TRBD2; cdr3_nt: TGCAGCGTTGAAGCCGGGACTAGCGGGAGTTCGGGGTTCATTCAGTACTTC; cdr3_aa: CSVEAGTSGSSGFIQYF
j_call: TRBJ2-7; v_call: TRBV27; clone_size: -; d_call: -; cdr3_nt: TGTGCCAGCAGTTGGGGGGACAGTTACGAGCAGTACTTC; cdr3_aa: CASSWGDSYEQYF
j_call: TRBJ2-1; v_call: TRBV4-1; clone_size: -; d_call: TRBD2; cdr3_nt: TGCGCCAGCAGCCCCGGACTAGCGGGAATTGATGAGCAGTTCTTC; cdr3_aa: CASSPGLAGIDEQFF
j_call: TRBJ2-1; v_call: TRBV10-3; clone_size: -; d_call: -; cdr3_nt: TGTGCCATCAGTGAGGGCAACAATGAGCAGTTCTTC; cdr3_aa: CAISEGNNEQFF
j_call: TRBJ1-1; v_call: TRBV28; clone_size: -; d_call: TRBD1; cdr3_nt: TGTGCCAGCAGTTTCAACGACAGGGCTGAAGCTTTCTTT; cdr3_aa: CASSFNDRAEAFF